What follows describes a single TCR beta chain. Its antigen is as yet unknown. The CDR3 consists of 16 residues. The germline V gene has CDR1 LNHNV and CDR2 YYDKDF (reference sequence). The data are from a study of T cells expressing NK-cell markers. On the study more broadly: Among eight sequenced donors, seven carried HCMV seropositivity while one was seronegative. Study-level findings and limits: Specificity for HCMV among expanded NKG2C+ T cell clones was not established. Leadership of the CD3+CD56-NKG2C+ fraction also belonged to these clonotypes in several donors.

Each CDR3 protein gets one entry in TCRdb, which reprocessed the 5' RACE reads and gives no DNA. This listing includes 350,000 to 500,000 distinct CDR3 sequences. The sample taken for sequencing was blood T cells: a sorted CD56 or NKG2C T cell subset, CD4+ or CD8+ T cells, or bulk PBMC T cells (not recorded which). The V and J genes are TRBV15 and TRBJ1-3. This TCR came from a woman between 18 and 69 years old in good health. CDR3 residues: CATSRDPRGGGNTIYF. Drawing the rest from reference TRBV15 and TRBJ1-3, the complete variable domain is DAMVIQNPRYQVTQFGKPVTLSCSQTLNHNVMYWYQQKSSQAPKLLFHYYDKDFNNEADTPDNFQSRRPNTSFCFLDIRSPGLGDTAMYLCATSRDPRGGGNTIYFGEGSWLTVV.